This T cell receptor (beta chain) was identified during a study of cytomegalovirus exposure and HLA in healthy donors. Study-wide points: The HLA-A and HLA-B alleles of most subjects were reportedly predicted accurately from TCR beta sequences. In a later analysis, TCR beta V- and J-gene trimming was associated with a missense DCLRE1C variant.

Germline V gene lookup returns CDR1 MGHRA and CDR2 YSYEKL. The CDR3 runs to 16 residues. The PCR ran on 60 Vbeta and 13 Jbeta primers. Assay: immunoSEQ multiplex PCR; the TCRdb copy retains only in-frame clones and omits some. The sample contains around 130,000 clones, around two thirds of which appear only once. Concerning this clone itself: What it binds is not known. The junction differs from germline at one of its ends, possibly a read error.

The rearrangement joins TRBV4-1 to TRBJ1-5, with D possibly matching TRBD1 (5 bases). The TCR was taken from a male donor in good health and CMV-seronegative. Input material: PBMCs. CDR3 DNA sequence: TGCGCCAGTAGCCGGGGGGGATACCAAAGCAATCAGCCCCAGCATTTT. Amino acids: CASSRGGYQSNQPQHF.